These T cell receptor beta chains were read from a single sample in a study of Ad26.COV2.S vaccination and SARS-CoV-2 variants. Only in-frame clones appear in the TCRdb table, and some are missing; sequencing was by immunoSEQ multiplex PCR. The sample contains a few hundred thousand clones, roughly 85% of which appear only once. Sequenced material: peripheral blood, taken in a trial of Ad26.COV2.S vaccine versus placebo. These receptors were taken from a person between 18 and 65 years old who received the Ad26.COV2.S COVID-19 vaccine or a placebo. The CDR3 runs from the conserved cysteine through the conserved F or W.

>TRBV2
CASSEREGLNEQFF
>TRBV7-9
CASRLGIFEAFF
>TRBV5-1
CASSLEVNGYEQYF
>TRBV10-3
CAISERTSGGTFSSYNEQFF
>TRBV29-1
CSVARRGKLFF
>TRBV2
CASSLRTGGTDTQYF
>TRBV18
CASSPLRGFHEQYF
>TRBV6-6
CASSYGLAPSDTQYF
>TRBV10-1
CASSPSGPPQETQYF
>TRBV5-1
CASSSTAQETQYF
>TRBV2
CASSDGNSNIQYF